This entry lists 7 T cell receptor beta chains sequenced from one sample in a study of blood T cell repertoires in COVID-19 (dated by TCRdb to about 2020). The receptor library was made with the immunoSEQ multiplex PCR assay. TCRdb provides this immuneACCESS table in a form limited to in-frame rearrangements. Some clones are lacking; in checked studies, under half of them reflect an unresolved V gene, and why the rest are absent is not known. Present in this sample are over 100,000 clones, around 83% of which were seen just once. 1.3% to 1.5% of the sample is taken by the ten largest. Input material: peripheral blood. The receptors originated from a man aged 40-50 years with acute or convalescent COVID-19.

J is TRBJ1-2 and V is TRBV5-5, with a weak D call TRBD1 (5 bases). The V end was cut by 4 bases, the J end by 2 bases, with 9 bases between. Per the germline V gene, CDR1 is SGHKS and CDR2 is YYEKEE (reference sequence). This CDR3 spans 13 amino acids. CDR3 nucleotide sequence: TGTGCCAGCAGCCTGGACATAAACTATGGCTACACCTTC. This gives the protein CASSLDINYGYTF.

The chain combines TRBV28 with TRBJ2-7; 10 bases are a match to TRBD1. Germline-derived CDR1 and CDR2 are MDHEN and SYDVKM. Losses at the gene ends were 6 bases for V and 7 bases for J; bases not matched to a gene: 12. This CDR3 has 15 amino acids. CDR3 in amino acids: CASRTSGTGDREQYF. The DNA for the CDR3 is TGTGCCAGCAGGACCTCCGGGACAGGGGATCGGGAGCAGTACTTC.

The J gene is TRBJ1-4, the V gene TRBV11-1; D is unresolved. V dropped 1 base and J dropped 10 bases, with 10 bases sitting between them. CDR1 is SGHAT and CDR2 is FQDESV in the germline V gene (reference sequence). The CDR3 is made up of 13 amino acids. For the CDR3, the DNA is TGTGCCAGCAGCTTAGAAGCGGGGTCAAAACTGTTTTTT. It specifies CASSLEAGSKLFF.

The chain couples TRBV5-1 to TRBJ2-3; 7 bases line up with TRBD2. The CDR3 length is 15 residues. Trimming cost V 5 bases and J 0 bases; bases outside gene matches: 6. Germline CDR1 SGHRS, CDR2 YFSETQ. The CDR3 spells CASRFSGLSTDTQYF. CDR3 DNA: TGCGCCAGCAGGTTTAGCGGGCTCAGCACAGATACGCAGTATTTT.

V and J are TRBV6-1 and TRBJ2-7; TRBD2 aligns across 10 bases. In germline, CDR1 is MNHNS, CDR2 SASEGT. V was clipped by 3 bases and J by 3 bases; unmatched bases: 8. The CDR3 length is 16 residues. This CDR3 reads CASSDLRTSGHYEQYF. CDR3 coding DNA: TGTGCCAGCAGTGATCTAAGGACTAGCGGCCACTACGAGCAGTACTTC.

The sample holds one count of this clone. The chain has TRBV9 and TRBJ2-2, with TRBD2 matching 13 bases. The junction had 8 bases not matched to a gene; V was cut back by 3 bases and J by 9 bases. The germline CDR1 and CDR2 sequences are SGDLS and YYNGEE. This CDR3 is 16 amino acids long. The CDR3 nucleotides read TGTGCCAGCAGCGCCCTACTAGCGGGGGGGCCAAGGGAGCTGTTTTTT. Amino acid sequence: CASSALLAGGPRELFF.

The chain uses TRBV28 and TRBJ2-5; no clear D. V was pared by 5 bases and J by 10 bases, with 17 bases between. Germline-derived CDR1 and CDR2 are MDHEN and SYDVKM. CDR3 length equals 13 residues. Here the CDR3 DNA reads TGTGCCAGCAGTAACCCTATCCAAGAGGTCCAGTACTTC. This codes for CASSNPIQEVQYF.